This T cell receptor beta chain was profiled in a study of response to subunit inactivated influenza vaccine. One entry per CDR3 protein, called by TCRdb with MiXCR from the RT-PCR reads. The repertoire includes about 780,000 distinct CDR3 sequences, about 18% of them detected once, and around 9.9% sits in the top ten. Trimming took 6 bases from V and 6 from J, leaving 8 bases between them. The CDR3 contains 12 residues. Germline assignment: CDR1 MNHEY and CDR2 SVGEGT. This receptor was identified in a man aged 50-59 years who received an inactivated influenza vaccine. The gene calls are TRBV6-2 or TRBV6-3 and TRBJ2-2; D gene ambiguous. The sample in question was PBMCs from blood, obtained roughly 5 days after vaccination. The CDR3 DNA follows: TGTGCCAGCAGAAGAATGGCCGGGGAGCTGTTTTTT. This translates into CASRRMAGELFF.